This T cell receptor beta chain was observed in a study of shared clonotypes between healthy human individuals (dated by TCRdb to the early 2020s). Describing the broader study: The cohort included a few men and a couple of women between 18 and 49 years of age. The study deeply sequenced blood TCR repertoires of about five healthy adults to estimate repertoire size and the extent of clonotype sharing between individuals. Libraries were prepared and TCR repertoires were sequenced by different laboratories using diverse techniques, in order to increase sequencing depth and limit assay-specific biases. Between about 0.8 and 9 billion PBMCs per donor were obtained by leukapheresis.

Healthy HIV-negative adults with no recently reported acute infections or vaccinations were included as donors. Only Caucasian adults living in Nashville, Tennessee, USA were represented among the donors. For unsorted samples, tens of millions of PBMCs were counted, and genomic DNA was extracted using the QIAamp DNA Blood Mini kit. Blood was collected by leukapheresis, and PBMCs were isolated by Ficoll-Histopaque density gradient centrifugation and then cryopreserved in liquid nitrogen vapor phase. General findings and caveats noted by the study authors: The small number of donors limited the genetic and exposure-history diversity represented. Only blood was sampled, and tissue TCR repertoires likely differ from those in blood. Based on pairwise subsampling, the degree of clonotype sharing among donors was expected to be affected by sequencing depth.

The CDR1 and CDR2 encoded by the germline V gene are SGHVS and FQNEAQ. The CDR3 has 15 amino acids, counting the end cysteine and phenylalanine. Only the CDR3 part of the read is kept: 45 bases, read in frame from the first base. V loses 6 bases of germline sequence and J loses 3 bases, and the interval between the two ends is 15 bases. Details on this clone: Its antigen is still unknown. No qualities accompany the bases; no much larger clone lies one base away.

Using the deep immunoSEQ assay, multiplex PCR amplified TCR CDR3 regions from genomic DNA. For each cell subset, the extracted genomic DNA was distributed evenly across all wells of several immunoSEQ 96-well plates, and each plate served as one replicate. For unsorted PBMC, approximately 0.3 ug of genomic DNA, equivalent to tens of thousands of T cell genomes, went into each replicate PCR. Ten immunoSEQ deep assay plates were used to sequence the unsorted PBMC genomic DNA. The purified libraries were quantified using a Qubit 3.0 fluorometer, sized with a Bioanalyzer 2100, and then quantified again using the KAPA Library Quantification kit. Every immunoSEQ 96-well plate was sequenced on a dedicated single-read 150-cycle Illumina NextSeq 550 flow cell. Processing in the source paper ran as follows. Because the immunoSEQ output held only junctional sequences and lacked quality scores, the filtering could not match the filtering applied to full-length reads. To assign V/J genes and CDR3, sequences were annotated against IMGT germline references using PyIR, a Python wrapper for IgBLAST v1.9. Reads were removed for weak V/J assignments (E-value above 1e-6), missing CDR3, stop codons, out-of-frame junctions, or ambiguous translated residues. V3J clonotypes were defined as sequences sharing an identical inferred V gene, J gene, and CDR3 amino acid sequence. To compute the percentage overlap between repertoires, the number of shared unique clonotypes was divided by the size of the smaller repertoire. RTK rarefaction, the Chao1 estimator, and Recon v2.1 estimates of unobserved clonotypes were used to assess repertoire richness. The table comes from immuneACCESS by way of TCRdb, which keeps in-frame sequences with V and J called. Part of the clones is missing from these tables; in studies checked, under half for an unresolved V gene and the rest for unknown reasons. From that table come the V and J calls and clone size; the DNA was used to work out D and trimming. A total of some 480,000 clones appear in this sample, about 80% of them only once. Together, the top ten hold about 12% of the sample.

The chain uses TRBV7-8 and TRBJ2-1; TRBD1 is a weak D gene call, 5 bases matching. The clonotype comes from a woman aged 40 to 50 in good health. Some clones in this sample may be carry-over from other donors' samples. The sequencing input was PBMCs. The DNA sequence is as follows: TGTGCCAGCAGGTTAACAGAAGGGGACTACAATGAGCAGTTCTTC. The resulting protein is CASRLTEGDYNEQFF.